Described below is a single TCR beta chain sequence and its context. This clonotype was seen a single time. What this receptor recognizes is not known. Base qualities are not at hand, and no much larger clone is one base apart. On its own, one read is weak support. Peripheral blood CD8+ and CD4+ T cells from healthy donors, Susac syndrome patients and multiple sclerosis patients were profiled by high-throughput TCR beta sequencing. Susac syndrome patients met recently defined diagnostic criteria for definite or probable disease. Bulk CD8+ and CD4+ T cells were purified by magnetic negative isolation, whereas CD8+ TEMRA cells were enriched by FACS. Blood was collected in EDTA tubes and processed within 24 hours, with PBMCs isolated through density gradient centrifugation. PBMCs intended for TCR sequencing were frozen in liquid nitrogen and were later thawed in a 37 degrees C water bath. A purity of at least 90% was achieved for sorted or isolated CD4+, CD8+ and CD8+ TEMRA cells.

This entry is derived from a study of CD8 T cells in Susac syndrome (dated by TCRdb to about 2019). Turning to the overall study: Of the Susac syndrome patients who were sequenced, over five had clinically active disease and roughly 8 were in clinical remission. Repertoire sequencing was used to test whether CD8+ T cell activation and differentiation in Susac syndrome was antigen driven. At blood withdrawal, Susac syndrome patients were therapy-naive, treated with corticosteroids (with IVIg additionally given to some), or treated with IVIg alone.

Broad study findings and their caveats: The CD4+ T cell repertoire of patients with Susac syndrome showed no detectable clonal expansion. The number of individuals in the TCR sequencing and HLA analysis was acknowledged as relatively small.

RNA was extracted using the RNeasy kit, and roughly 0.45 to 1 ug of the RNA was reverse transcribed with random hexamers. The immunoSEQ multiplex PCR assay, which covers 54 Vbeta and 13 Jbeta segments, was used to amplify TCR beta CDR3 regions. To correct PCR amplification bias, a synthetic template baseline was used for both primer optimization and computational correction. The study's processing was this. Reads were annotated to V, D and J genes per IMGT and analyzed with immunoSEQ Analyzer, keeping only productive sequences. Clonality was computed as one minus Shannon entropy normalized by log2 of the number of productive unique sequences. For each patient and control, public and private clones were evaluated within the 100 most prevalent clones. Clones were defined as Susac-specific if absent from the healthy and MS cohorts, from more than 900 published viral clones and from other ImmuneACCESS disease sequences. TCRdb took the public reads, trimmed them with fastp at Q25, ran MiXCR for clone calling and kept in-frame beta chains. Each record represents a unique CDR3 protein, reported with the most common genes and DNA among its rows. The V and J calls follow TCRdb's processing rather than the paper's. This sample is represented by about 240,000 distinct CDR3 sequences; almost 97% of them were singletons. The top ten clones comprise approximately 0.094% of the sample.

Material: CD4+ T cells from PBMCs. This clonotype was obtained from a human donor with Susac syndrome.

Read as DNA, the sequence is TGCAGCACCCTGAGGGGGCGATCCTACAATGAGCAGTTCTTC. Its protein product is CSTLRGRSYNEQFF. Recombination joined TRBV29-1 with TRBJ2-1; 7 central nucleotides agree with TRBD1. The germline V gene sets CDR1 to SQVTM and CDR2 to ANQGSEA. The CDR3 has 14 amino acids, counting the end cysteine and phenylalanine. Only the CDR3 region is kept as DNA, spanning 42 bases read in frame from base 1. The V end gives up 8 bases and the J end 1 base, leaving 8 bases in the junction not matched to a gene.